Presented here are 25 T cell receptor beta chains from one specimen sequenced in a study of PD-1 blockade in classical Hodgkin lymphoma. Each of the patients experienced relapse following autologous stem cell transplantation, and their brentuximab vedotin exposure differed. Generated by immunoSEQ multiplex PCR, the TCRdb table keeps only in-frame clones and is missing some. The data contain about 41,000 clones, approximately 80% of them seen just once; the ten biggest clones take up about 20%. This sample comprised peripheral blood mononuclear cells (PBMCs), obtained at baseline. Every receptor here comes from a human donor with classical Hodgkin lymphoma.

The V call is TRBV25-1, the J call TRBJ2-7; tentatively, D is TRBD1 (6 bases). Trimming cost V 4 bases and J 2 bases, with 12 bases left between them. Germline V gene data show CDR1 as MGHDK and CDR2 as SYGVNS. The CDR3 has 14 residues. The CDR3 DNA reads TGTGCCAGCAGTGTCGCGACAGGACCCTACGAGCAGTACTTC. Amino acids: CASSVATGPYEQYF.

In this sample, this clone turned up once. This chain uses TRBV11-2 with TRBJ2-1; D perhaps matches TRBD2 (6 bases). Between the trimmed V and J ends, which lost 5 bases and 5 bases, there was a span of 16 bases. Germline V gene lookup returns CDR1 SGHAT and CDR2 FQNNGV. This CDR3 region has 15 residues. The CDR3 here is CASSTPGLYNNEQFF. CDR3 nucleotides: TGTGCCAGCAGCACGCCGGGACTTTATAACAATGAGCAGTTCTTC. Combining the CDR3 with reference TRBV11-2 and TRBJ2-1 gives the whole variable domain EAGVAQSPRYKIIEKRQSVAFWCNPISGHATLYWYQQILGQGPKLLIQFQNNGVVDDSQLPKDRFSAERLKGVDSTLKIQPAKLEDSAVYLCASSTPGLYNNEQFFGPGTRLTVL.

The J gene is TRBJ1-2, the V gene TRBV11-2, with D unresolved. Germline CDR1 reads SGHAT; CDR2 reads FQNNGV. The CDR3 loop spans 11 amino acids. The ends were cut back, 2 bases at V and 9 bases at J, with 7 bases in the middle. The CDR3 region is CASSLRSRYTF. For the CDR3, the DNA is TGTGCCAGCAGCTTAAGGTCCCGCTACACCTTC. Full variable domain (remainder filled in from reference TRBV11-2 and TRBJ1-2): EAGVAQSPRYKIIEKRQSVAFWCNPISGHATLYWYQQILGQGPKLLIQFQNNGVVDDSQLPKDRFSAERLKGVDSTLKIQPAKLEDSAVYLCASSLRSRYTFGSGTRLTVV.

The chain is built from TRBV19 and TRBJ1-1; D gene uncertain. Germline lookup yields CDR1 LNHDA and CDR2 SQIVND (reference sequence). The CDR3 loop spans 15 amino acids. Trimming pared 1 base from V and 0 bases from J, leaving 9 bases between. The CDR3 spells CASSIGQTMNTEAFF. CDR3 DNA: TGTGCCAGTAGTATAGGGCAGACCATGAACACTGAAGCTTTCTTT.

The chain uses TRBV19 and TRBJ2-7; D is unresolved. This CDR3 contains 12 residues. The germline gives CDR1 LNHDA, CDR2 SQIVND (reference sequence). Trimming took 3 bases from V and 2 from J, leaving 5 bases between them. In DNA, the CDR3 is TGTGCCAGTAGTATTGAGCCCTACGAGCAGTACTTC. This sequence encodes CASSIEPYEQYF.

The chain joins TRBV5-4 to TRBJ2-5; TRBD1 aligns across 8 bases. This CDR3 has 14 amino acids. Germline V gene lookup returns CDR1 SGHNT and CDR2 YYREEE (reference sequence). The junction had 1 base not matched to a gene; V was cut back by 2 bases and J by 1 base. The chain's CDR3 is CASSFGQGQETQYF. The CDR3 nucleotides are TGTGCCAGCAGCTTCGGACAGGGCCAAGAGACCCAGTACTTC.

V is TRBV6-1 and J is TRBJ2-7; a weak D match, TRBD2 (5 bases). The germline CDR1 and CDR2 sequences are MNHNS and SASEGT. CDR3 size: 15 residues. Deletions cut 6 bases from V and 0 bases from J, with 15 bases between. This CDR3 is CASSLRALSSYEQYF. CDR3 DNA sequence: TGTGCCAGCAGCTTGCGGGCCCTAAGCTCCTACGAGCAGTACTTC.

The chain has TRBV7-9 and TRBJ1-5; D unresolved. This CDR3 comprises 15 residues. From germline, CDR1 is SEHNR and CDR2 FQNEAQ (reference sequence). V was clipped by 1 base and J by 4 bases, with 11 bases between them. The DNA of the CDR3 is TGTGCCAGCAGCTTAGGGGAATCGGAGAATCAGCCCCAGCATTTT. Residues: CASSLGESENQPQHF.

V gene TRBV7-9 combines with J gene TRBJ1-1; D remains ambiguous. V dropped 1 base and J dropped 1 base, with 7 bases sitting between them. The CDR3 sequence is 14 residues long. Germline lookup yields CDR1 SEHNR and CDR2 FQNEAQ (reference sequence). DNA for the CDR3: TGTGCCAGCAGCTTAGGGGCCGGGAACACTGAAGCTTTCTTT. Protein: CASSLGAGNTEAFF.

The rearrangement joins TRBV27 to TRBJ2-7; 11 bases match TRBD1. CDR3 length: 15 amino acids. The germline CDR1 and CDR2 sequences are MNHEY and SMNVEV (reference sequence). The V gene end was trimmed by 2 bases and the J gene end by 2 bases; junction bases not matched to a gene: 2. The CDR3 sequence is CASSLEGQGAYEQYF. The CDR3 coding sequence is TGTGCCAGCAGTTTAGAGGGACAGGGGGCCTACGAGCAGTACTTC.

The CDR3 is CASSQDGRLAGTDTQYF. The DNA for the CDR3 is TGCGCCAGCAGCCAAGATGGGAGACTAGCGGGGACAGATACGCAGTATTTT. The V and J genes are TRBV4-3 and TRBJ2-3; 11 bases are a match to TRBD2. There are 17 residues in the CDR3. The V gene's germline CDR1 is LGHNA and CDR2 YSLEER. The junction had 5 bases not matched to a gene; V was cut back by 0 bases and J by 3 bases.

The gene calls are TRBV30 and TRBJ1-5; D might be TRBD1 (6 bases). The CDR3 length is 13 residues. Trimming took 2 bases from V and 6 from J, leaving 11 bases between them. Germline V CDR1 and CDR2: GTSNPN, SVGIG (reference sequence). The CDR3 sequence: CAWSRGSRQPQHF. In DNA, the CDR3 is TGTGCCTGGAGTAGGGGGTCCCGTCAGCCCCAGCATTTT.

This clone has only a few counts. The rearrangement joins TRBV4-3 to TRBJ2-3; 7 bases match TRBD1. Looked up from germline, CDR1 is LGHNA and CDR2 is YSLEER. This CDR3 is 16 amino acids long. The trim removed 0 bases at V and 6 bases at J, leaving 9 bases unmatched. CDR3 in amino acids: CASSQEGDRTWDTQYF. DNA of the CDR3: TGCGCCAGCAGCCAAGAAGGGGACAGAACCTGGGATACGCAGTATTTT.

This clone was picked up a small number of times. V usage is TRBV6-5 and J usage is TRBJ1-2, with D possibly TRBD1 on 5 matching bases. V was shortened by 6 bases and J by 4 bases, with 12 bases between the two germline ends. Germline CDR1 is MNHEY and CDR2 is SVGAGI. The CDR3 sequence is 13 residues long. The CDR3 DNA is TGTGCCAGCAGAACAGGTTTCAGCTATGGCTACACCTTC. It encodes CASRTGFSYGYTF.

The chain carries TRBV2 and TRBJ2-3, with unresolved D. The CDR3 has 15 amino acids. V lost 6 bases and J lost 0, with 13 bases in between. From germline, CDR1 is SNHLY and CDR2 FYNNEI. For the CDR3, the DNA is TGTGCCAGCAGATACCAGATTAGGAGCACAGATACGCAGTATTTT. It translates to CASRYQIRSTDTQYF.

The J gene is TRBJ2-3, the V gene TRBV10-3, with unresolved D. V was clipped by 2 bases and J by 3 bases, with 3 bases between them. Per the germline V gene, CDR1 is ENHRY and CDR2 is SYGVKD. This CDR3 spans 12 amino acids. CDR3 in amino acids: CAISEITDTQYF. In DNA, the CDR3 is TGTGCCATCAGTGAGATTACAGATACGCAGTATTTT.

The CDR3 loop reads CAQLGGGDEKLFF. Written as DNA, the CDR3 is TGTGCCCAGCTTGGGGGGGGAGATGAAAAACTGTTTTTT. V gene TRBV6-4 combines with J gene TRBJ1-4; tentatively, D is TRBD1 (5 bases). With 11 bases removed from V and 6 bases from J, the gap between germline ends came to 16 bases. The CDR3 is 13 residues long. From germline, CDR1 is MRHNA and CDR2 SNTAGT.

This clone came up a few times. This chain joins TRBV19 and TRBJ2-7; tentative D call: TRBD1 (5 bases). This CDR3 is 14 amino acids long. Germline V gene lookup returns CDR1 LNHDA and CDR2 SQIVND (reference sequence). Trimming took off 6 bases at V and 1 base at J, with 13 bases between the two ends. The CDR3: CASRPTGDSYEQYF. CDR3 nucleotide sequence: TGTGCCAGTAGACCAACAGGAGATTCCTACGAGCAGTACTTC.

The gene calls are TRBV18 and TRBJ2-1, with 8 bases matching TRBD1. Germline CDR1 reads KGHSH; CDR2 reads LQKENI. Trimming cost V 3 bases and J 2 bases; bases outside gene matches: 9. CDR3 length: 17 amino acids. The CDR3 bases are TGTGCCAGCTCACCTCCACGCCCAGGGGGCCCCTACAATGAGCAGTTCTTC. Protein sequence: CASSPPRPGGPYNEQFF.

J is TRBJ1-1 and V is TRBV29-1, with D tentatively TRBD1 (5 bases). Deletions cut 4 bases from V and 3 bases from J, with 12 bases between. This CDR3 contains 13 residues. Germline V lookup: CDR1 SQVTM, CDR2 ANQGSEA. CDR3: CSVAVQGYTEAFF. The DNA for the CDR3 is TGCAGCGTTGCGGTGCAGGGATACACTGAAGCTTTCTTT.

The chain couples TRBV14 to TRBJ1-2, with 7 positions matching TRBD1. Germline V lookup: CDR1 SGHDN, CDR2 FVKESK. The trim removed 0 bases at V and 4 bases at J, leaving 14 bases unmatched. This CDR3 comprises 18 residues. In DNA form, the CDR3 reads TGTGCCAGCAGCCAAGAAGGACAGGACCCAATATTTCCCTATGGCTACACCTTC. Translated, it gives CASSQEGQDPIFPYGYTF.

The chain links TRBV14 to TRBJ2-2; no reliable D call. The germline V gene encodes CDR1 SGHDN and CDR2 FVKESK. The CDR3 has 12 amino acids. Trimming left V 0 bases short and J 13 bases short, with 9 bases between. The CDR3, as DNA: TGTGCCAGCAGCCAAGAAAGGGCAAGGCTGTTTTTT. It yields the protein CASSQERARLFF.

This chain uses TRBV28 with TRBJ2-2, with 15 bases identical to TRBD2. Trimming removed 6 bases from V and 5 bases from J; junction bases left unmatched: 7. This CDR3 spans 17 amino acids. Per the germline V gene, CDR1 is MDHEN and CDR2 is SYDVKM. Here the CDR3 reads CASSFGLAGGRTGELFF. In DNA form, the CDR3 reads TGTGCCAGCAGCTTCGGACTAGCGGGAGGGCGGACCGGGGAGCTGTTTTTT.

The J gene is TRBJ2-5, the V gene TRBV18; D gene unclear. Germline V gives CDR1 KGHSH, CDR2 LQKENI. The ends were cut back, 3 bases at V and 5 bases at J, with 7 bases in the middle. This CDR3 has 12 residues. CDR3 DNA sequence: TGTGCCAGCTCACCCATGGGGGAGACCCAGTACTTC. It specifies CASSPMGETQYF.

The CDR3 loop reads CASSSPSGGWNEQYF. For the CDR3, the DNA is TGTGCCAGCAGCTCCCCCTCTGGGGGTTGGAACGAGCAGTACTTC. J is TRBJ2-7 and V is TRBV5-5, with D perhaps given as TRBD1 or TRBD2 (5 bases each). V lost 3 bases, J lost 5 bases, and 18 bases lay in between. The CDR3 consists of 15 residues. Germline lookup yields CDR1 SGHKS and CDR2 YYEKEE (reference sequence).